The T cell receptor beta chain under discussion was sequenced for a study of blood T cell repertoires in COVID-19. Study-level information: Acute and convalescent COVID-19 specimens originated in the United States, Italy and Spain. The cDNA or gDNA used as material had been derived from T cells, B-cell-depleted T cells, or PBMCs.

V was pared by 0 bases and J by 2 bases, with 10 bases between. This CDR3 has 15 amino acids. The germline gives CDR1 MGHRA, CDR2 YSYEKL. Only a few counts were recorded for this clone. Generated by immunoSEQ multiplex PCR, the TCRdb table keeps only in-frame clones and is missing some. The sample includes about 190,000 clones, about 81% seen only once; the top ten take 10% to 15%. A Seattle source enrolled patients during active infection and followed them longitudinally. Sample: peripheral blood. The chain joins TRBV4-1 to TRBJ2-5; perhaps TRBD2 as D (5 bases). This clonotype was obtained from a woman of 80 years or more with COVID-19, enrolled during active disease. The CDR3 here is CASSQDWTVQETQYF. CDR3 nucleotides: TGCGCCAGCAGCCAAGATTGGACTGTGCAAGAGACCCAGTACTTC.